The 10 T cell receptor beta chains listed next were all sequenced from one sample in a study of T cells expressing NK-cell markers (dated by TCRdb to the early 2020s). The library was obtained by 5' RACE. TCRdb shows the sequencer as Illumina HiSeq 2000. Each CDR3 protein sequence appears as one entry after TCRdb reprocessed the reads, and no DNA is included. The table for this sample shows 130,000 to 150,000 distinct CDR3 sequences. The top ten clonotypes cover roughly an eighth of the sample. The material sequenced was blood T cells: a sorted CD56 or NKG2C T cell subset, CD4+ or CD8+ T cells, or bulk PBMC T cells (not recorded which). These receptor sequences come from a man younger than 30 in good health. Donor details come from another sample of the same person, matched by shared clones.

This chain's CDR3 is CSVRVEADTQYF. The rearrangement links TRBV29-1 to TRBJ2-3. Germline V gene sequence: CDR1 SQVTM, CDR2 ANQGSEA. The CDR3 runs to 12 residues.

The V and J genes are TRBV18 and TRBJ2-1. CDR3 length: 11 residues. Germline V gene data show CDR1 as KGHSH and CDR2 as LQKENI. The CDR3: CASLDYNEQFF.

The V call is TRBV11-2, the J call TRBJ2-1; absent DNA, TCRdb's TRBD2 call cannot be checked. The CDR3 is 17 amino acids. Per germline, CDR1 SGHAT and CDR2 FQNNGV. CDR3 region: CASSLDRTSGLYNEQFF.

This chain's CDR3 is CASSQDLTLTSYNEQFF. The J gene is TRBJ2-1, the V gene TRBV14; TCRdb's D call of TRBD1 is untestable without DNA. The V gene's germline CDR1 is SGHDN and CDR2 FVKESK. The CDR3 extends over 17 amino acids.

V is TRBV30 and J is TRBJ2-3; the D gene TCRdb calls, TRBD1, cannot be checked with no DNA. From germline, CDR1 is GTSNPN and CDR2 SVGIG (reference sequence). This CDR3 region has 16 residues. The CDR3 is CAWSLRDRLSTDTQYF. The full variable domain, in which reference TRBV30 and TRBJ2-3 provide the parts outside the CDR3, is SQTIHQWPATLVQPVGSPLSLECTVEGTSNPNLYWYRQAAGRGLQLLFYSVGIGQISSEVPQNLSASRPQDRQFILSSKKLLLSDSGFYLCAWSLRDRLSTDTQYFGPGTRLTVL.

V and J are TRBV25-1 and TRBJ1-5. CDR1 and CDR2 from the germline V gene are MGHDK and SYGVNS. The CDR3 consists of 12 residues. CDR3 loop: CASSLDRQPQHF. The full variable domain, rest sourced from reference TRBV25-1 and TRBJ1-5, is EADIYQTPRYLVIGTGKKITLECSQTMGHDKMYWYQQDPGMELHLIHYSYGVNSTEKGDLSSESTVSRIRTEHFPLTLESARPSHTSQYLCASSLDRQPQHFGDGTRLSIL.

J is TRBJ2-1 and V is TRBV7-2; the TCRdb D gene call, TRBD2, has no DNA to confirm it. Germline CDR1 and CDR2: SGHTA and FQGNSA. The CDR3 length is 18 residues. The CDR3 reads CASSLALGLAGTYNEQFF.

J is TRBJ2-2 and V is TRBV7-6. This CDR3 has 17 amino acids. CDR1 SGHVS and CDR2 FNYEAQ come from the germline V gene. The CDR3 loop is CASSLALAETNTGELFF. Variable domain in full (rest from reference TRBV7-6 and TRBJ2-2): GAGVSQSPRYKVTKRGQDVALRCDPISGHVSLYWYRQALGQGPEFLTYFNYEAQQDKSGLPNDRFSAERPEGSISTLTIQRTEQRDSAMYRCASSLALAETNTGELFFGEGSRLTVL.

The gene calls are TRBV7-9 and TRBJ2-3; as DNA is missing, the TRBD2 call by TCRdb cannot be tested. CDR1 and CDR2 (germline): SEHNR, FQNEAQ (reference sequence). This CDR3 comprises 15 residues. CDR3 protein: CASSGTSGRHDTQYF.

The rearrangement joins TRBV7-9 to TRBJ2-5; TCRdb selects TRBD1, and the lack of DNA leaves this call unchecked. This CDR3 comprises 15 residues. The V gene's germline CDR1 is SEHNR and CDR2 FQNEAQ (reference sequence). The CDR3 reads CASSFNTGAGETQYF.